Listed below are T cell receptor beta chains from one sample, sequenced in a study of cytomegalovirus exposure and HLA in healthy donors. TCRdb's table, derived via immunoSEQ multiplex PCR, lists solely in-frame clones and lacks some. Among approximately 250,000 clones listed, more than 75% were seen once. Sequenced: PBMCs. The source is a girl aged 2 to 9 in good health and CMV-seronegative. Each CDR3 is given with its conserved first and last residue. D genes are given only for firm matches.

j_gene | v_gene | d_gene | CDR3aa
TRBJ2-1 | TRBV30 | - | CAWSGDSDNSYNEQFF
TRBJ2-1 | TRBV5-1 | TRBD2 | CASSPPGGAWVEQFF
TRBJ1-1 | TRBV28 | - | CASSRTPGAEAFF
TRBJ2-3 | TRBV5-6 | - | CASSLVGTQYF
TRBJ2-2 | TRBV4-2 | TRBD1 | CASSQDPGGNTGELFF
TRBJ2-3 | TRBV11-2 | - | CASSFLSGATDTQYF
TRBJ2-5 | TRBV5-1 | - | CASSPDRSSETQYF
TRBJ1-2 | TRBV5-1 | - | CASSLDRVYYTF
TRBJ2-1 | TRBV14 | TRBD2 | CASSHGRTSGSYNEQFF
TRBJ1-1 | TRBV5-4 | TRBD1 | CASSKDRANEAFF
TRBJ1-1 | TRBV5-4 | - | CASSLPRGGKGGTEAFF
TRBJ1-5 | TRBV5-4 | - | CASSPGTDSSNQPQHF
TRBJ2-3 | TRBV6-5 | TRBD2 | CASSRLAGGKDTQYF
TRBJ2-5 | TRBV7-9 | TRBD1 | CASSDRGSQETQYF
TRBJ1-2 | TRBV7-9 | - | CASSLIEGYTF
TRBJ2-3 | TRBV5-7 | - | CASSLVRTSPSTDTQYF
TRBJ1-6 | TRBV9 | - | CASSPGRGTGNSPLHF
- | TRBV5-1 | - | CASSLDSGFAYEQYF
TRBJ2-1 | TRBV10-3 | - | CAIRPPEGRRQFF
TRBJ1-1 | TRBV5-1 | - | CASSRTGNTEAFF
TRBJ1-5 | TRBV2 | - | CATGQPQHF
TRBJ1-5 | TRBV15 | - | CATSWRGSNQPQHF
TRBJ1-2 | TRBV20-1 | - | CSAEERGGYTF
TRBJ2-3 | TRBV6-5 | - | CASGAANTDTQYF
TRBJ2-7 | TRBV2 | - | CASTLGQPYEQYF
TRBJ2-5 | TRBV18 | TRBD2 | CASSPPGLAGGQETQYF